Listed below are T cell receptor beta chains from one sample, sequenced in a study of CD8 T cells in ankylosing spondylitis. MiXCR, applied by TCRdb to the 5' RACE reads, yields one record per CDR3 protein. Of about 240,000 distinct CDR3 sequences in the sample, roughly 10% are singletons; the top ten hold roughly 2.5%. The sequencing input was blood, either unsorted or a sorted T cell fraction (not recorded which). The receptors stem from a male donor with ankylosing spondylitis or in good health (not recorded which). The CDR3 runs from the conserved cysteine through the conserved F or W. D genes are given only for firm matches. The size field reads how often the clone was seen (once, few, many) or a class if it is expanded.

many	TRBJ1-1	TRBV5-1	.	TGCGCCAGCAGCCCGGGACGAATGAACACTGAAGCTTTCTTT	CASSPGRMNTEAFF
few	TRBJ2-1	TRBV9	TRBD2	TGTGCCAGCACCTGGGGGCTAGCGGGGTCCAATGAGCAGTTCTTC	CASTWGLAGSNEQFF
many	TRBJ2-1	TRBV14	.	TGTGCCAGCAGCCAGGCTAGTCCCTACAATGAGCAGTTCTTC	CASSQASPYNEQFF
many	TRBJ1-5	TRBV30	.	TGTGCCTGGAGCAAGGGTAACAATCAGCCCCAGCATTTT	CAWSKGNNQPQHF
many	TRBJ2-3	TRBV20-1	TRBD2	TGCAGTGCGCCGGGGGGGACACAGATCACAGATACGCAGTATTTT	CSAPGGTQITDTQYF
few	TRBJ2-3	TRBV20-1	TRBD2	TGCAGTGCTAGAGATCCGGGACTAGCGGGGGGGATGAGCACAGATACGCAGTATTTT	CSARDPGLAGGMSTDTQYF
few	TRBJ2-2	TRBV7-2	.	TGTGCCAGCAGGCCAGGGGGGGACACCGGGGAGCTGTTTTTT	CASRPGGDTGELFF
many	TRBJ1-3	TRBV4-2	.	TGTGCCAGCAGCCCCCCGGGCATCTCTGGAAACACCATATATTTT	CASSPPGISGNTIYF
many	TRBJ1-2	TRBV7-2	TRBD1	TGTGCCAGCAGCTTAGACGGGACAGGGTTCTATGGCTACACCTTC	CASSLDGTGFYGYTF
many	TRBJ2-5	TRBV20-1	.	TGCAGTGCTAGAGGCGGCTTATTCGAGACCCAGTACTTC	CSARGGLFETQYF
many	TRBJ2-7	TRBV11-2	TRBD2	TGTGCCAGCAGCTTACAAGCGGGAGTCCACGAGCAGTACTTC	CASSLQAGVHEQYF
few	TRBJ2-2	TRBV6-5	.	TGTGCCAGCAGCTACAGGGACCCGAACACCGGGGAGCTGTTTTTT	CASSYRDPNTGELFF
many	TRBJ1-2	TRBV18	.	TGTGCCAGCTCACCACCTCTACAGAACTATGGCTACACCTTC	CASSPPLQNYGYTF
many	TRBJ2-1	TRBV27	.	TGTGCCAGCAGTTCCACGGACTCCCTCCGGGATGAGCAGTTCTTC	CASSSTDSLRDEQFF